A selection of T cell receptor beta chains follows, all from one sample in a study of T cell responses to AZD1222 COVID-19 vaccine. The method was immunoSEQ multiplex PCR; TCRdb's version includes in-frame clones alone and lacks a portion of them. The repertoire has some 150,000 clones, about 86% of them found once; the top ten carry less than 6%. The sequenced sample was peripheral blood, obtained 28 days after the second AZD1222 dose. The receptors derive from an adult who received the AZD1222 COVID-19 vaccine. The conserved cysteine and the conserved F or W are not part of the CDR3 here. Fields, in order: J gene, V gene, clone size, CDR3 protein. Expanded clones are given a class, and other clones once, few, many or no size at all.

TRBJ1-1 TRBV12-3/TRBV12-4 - ASSHGVLEAF
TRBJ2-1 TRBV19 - ASMVAGVRNEQF
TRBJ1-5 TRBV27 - ASSSTGNQPQH
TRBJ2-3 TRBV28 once ASSPRTGARGLDTQY
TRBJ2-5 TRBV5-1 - ASSLGVLGETQY
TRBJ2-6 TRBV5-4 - ASSSGALGVSGANVLT
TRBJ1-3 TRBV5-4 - ASTLGGGGGNTIY
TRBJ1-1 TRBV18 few ASSRTGTVMNTEAF
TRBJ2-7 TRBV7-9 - ASSFANDRAYEQY
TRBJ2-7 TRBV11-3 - ASSSVDSYEQY
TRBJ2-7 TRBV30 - AWTPGIISGRGYEQY
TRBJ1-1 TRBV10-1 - ASSSGPPEAF
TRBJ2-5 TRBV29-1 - SARLAGAQETQY
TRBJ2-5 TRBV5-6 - ASSLYETQY
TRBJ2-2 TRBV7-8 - ASSGGTGVTGELF
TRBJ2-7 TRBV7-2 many ASSYSGGNYEQY
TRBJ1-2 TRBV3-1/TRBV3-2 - ASSREPRGHGYT
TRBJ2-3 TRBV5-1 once ASSSPGTGVTDTQY
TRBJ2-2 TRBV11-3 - ASSFTGDVRNTGELF
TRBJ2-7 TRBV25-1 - ASHPGQGWYEQY
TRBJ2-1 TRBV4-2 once ASSQEGLAYNEQF